Given below is one T cell receptor beta chain in context. Its antigen remains unidentified. The read gets to within 3 residues of the CDR3 end, and the germline J gene fills in the rest. The data were produced by immunoSEQ multiplex PCR, yet TCRdb's version contains in-frame clones alone and is incomplete. This sample carries 25,000 to 35,000 clones and no singletons, and approximately 13% goes to the top ten. These data are taken from a study of T cell clonality in common variable immunodeficiency. Study observations and caveats: CVID subjects showed higher TCRbeta clonality than healthy controls. In common variable immunodeficiency, TCR beta chains reportedly carried fewer deletions and N-nucleotide insertions. Fewer TCRbeta clones were shared among CVID subjects than controls.

This CDR3 region has 16 residues. Trimming stripped 4 bases from V and 5 bases from J, with 18 bases between. The V gene's germline CDR1 is LNHDA and CDR2 SQIVND (reference sequence). Sequences were obtained from peripheral blood mononuclear cells. The gene calls are TRBV19 and TRBJ1-5; weak D call: TRBD1 (6 bases). The source is a person aged 18 to 75 in good health. The CDR3 is CASSTSGGRTHQPQHF. The CDR3 bases that were read are TGTGCCAGTAGTACCTCGGGGGGGCGGACTCATCAGCCC.